Listed below are T cell receptor beta chains from one sample, sequenced in a study of T cells in Graves' hyperthyroidism and ophthalmopathy. From the multiplex PCR reads, TCRdb called clonotypes with MiXCR, one entry per CDR3 protein. Of about 740,000 distinct CDR3 sequences in the sample, around 15% are singletons; the top ten hold 9.5% to 13%. Sequencing used blood. The receptors stem from a woman between 18 and 30 years old with Graves' hyperthyroidism. CDR3s include the opening cysteine and the closing phenylalanine or tryptophan. D genes are given only for firm matches. Size is stated for part of the rows, as once, few or many counts, or as a class when the clone is expanded.

cdr3_nt cdr3_aa j_call clone_size v_call d_call
TGTGCCATCAGTGAGGCGGCTGGAAACACCATATATTTT CAISEAAGNTIYF TRBJ1-3 . TRBV10-3 .
TGCAGTGCTCCGTCGCGGCGGTATAATTCACCCCTCCACTTT CSAPSRRYNSPLHF TRBJ1-6 many TRBV20-1 .
TGCAGTGCTAGAGATGACACCCGGCGGAGCGGCTACACCTTC CSARDDTRRSGYTF TRBJ1-2 few TRBV20-1 .
TGTGCCAGCAGTTTATCTCCCGTTACCCCTTACAATGAGCAGTTCTTC CASSLSPVTPYNEQFF TRBJ2-1 . TRBV27 .
TGCGCCAGCAGCCAAGGAGTGGACAGGCTGACCGGGGAGCTGTTTTTT CASSQGVDRLTGELFF TRBJ2-2 . TRBV4-1 TRBD1
TGTGCCAGCAGTTCCGGGGGCTCCGAAGAAAAACTGTTTTTT CASSSGGSEEKLFF TRBJ1-4 . TRBV6-2/TRBV6-3 .
TGTGCCAGCAGTTTACGGGGTAAGGAGCCCCAGCATTTT CASSLRGKEPQHF TRBJ1-5 few TRBV27 .
TGTGCCAGCAGTTATTTAGGGATAGGGTATCCCTACGAGCAGTACTTC CASSYLGIGYPYEQYF TRBJ2-7 many TRBV27 .
TGCAGCGTTGAAGAGGTGAAGGGGGCGCCGGCTTATGGCTACACCTTC CSVEEVKGAPAYGYTF TRBJ1-2 . TRBV29-1 TRBD1
TGTGCCAGCAGTTTACCCTCCGGGACAGCGAATGAAAAACTGTTTTTT CASSLPSGTANEKLFF TRBJ1-4 few TRBV28 TRBD1
TGTGCCAGCAGCCCGACAGGGGGCTTCTATGGCTACACCTTC CASSPTGGFYGYTF TRBJ1-2 . TRBV3-1 TRBD1
TGTGCCAGCAGCTTAATGGGGACAGCTAATGAAAAACTGTTTTTT CASSLMGTANEKLFF TRBJ1-4 many TRBV7-9 TRBD1
TGTGCCAGTGGGGGGGGGCGCTTCGCTGGCTACACCTTC CASGGGRFAGYTF TRBJ1-2 many TRBV11-2 .
TGTGCCAGCAGCTTATCTGCGCTGGGGCCCTACGAGCAGTACTTC CASSLSALGPYEQYF TRBJ2-7 many TRBV11-2 .
TGTGCCTGGAGTGAGGGGAGCTCCTACAATGAGCAGTTCTTC CAWSEGSSYNEQFF TRBJ2-1 many TRBV30 .
TGTGCCACCCCTACCGGACAGGGGGCCACCAGCTCCTACAATGAGCAGTTCTTC CATPTGQGATSSYNEQFF TRBJ2-1 few TRBV24-1 TRBD1
TGTGCCAGCAGTGGGACAGGCTGGGGGGATACGCAGTATTTT CASSGTGWGDTQYF TRBJ2-3 few TRBV6-1 TRBD1
TGTGCCAGCAGCCGGGAATATGGCTACACCTTC CASSREYGYTF TRBJ1-2 few TRBV7-9 .
TGTGCCAGCAGTCGTCCCGAGAGGGCGCCGGGGGATACGCAGTATTTT CASSRPERAPGDTQYF TRBJ2-3 many TRBV2 .
TGTGCCAGCCGAGACCAGGGATTGATGGACACTGAAGCTTTCTTT CASRDQGLMDTEAFF TRBJ1-1 many TRBV2 .
TGTGCCAGTACCTCCCACGGGCAGGGGGCCTATGGCTACACCTTC CASTSHGQGAYGYTF TRBJ1-2 . TRBV19 TRBD1
TGTGCCAGCAGGACGGGACAGGGGGCGTATGGCTACACCTTC CASRTGQGAYGYTF TRBJ1-2 . TRBV2 TRBD1
TGTGCCAGCAGCCAAGATCCCTATGGCTACACCTTC CASSQDPYGYTF TRBJ1-2 many TRBV3-1 .